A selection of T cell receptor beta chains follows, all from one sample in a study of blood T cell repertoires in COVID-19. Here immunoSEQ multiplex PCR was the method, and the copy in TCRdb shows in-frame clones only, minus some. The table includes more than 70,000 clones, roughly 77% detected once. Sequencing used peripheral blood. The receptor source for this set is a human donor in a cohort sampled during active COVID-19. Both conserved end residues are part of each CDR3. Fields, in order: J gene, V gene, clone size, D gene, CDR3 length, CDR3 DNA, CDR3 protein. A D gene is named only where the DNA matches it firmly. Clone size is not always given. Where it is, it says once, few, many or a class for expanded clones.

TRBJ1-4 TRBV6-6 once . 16 TGTGCCAGCAGTCGAGCCCCCGGACGGGGGAATGAAAAACTGTTTTTT CASSRAPGRGNEKLFF
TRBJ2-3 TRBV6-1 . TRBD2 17 TGTGCCAGCAGTGTTTTTCGGGCGGGAGGCGCCTCAGATACGCAGTATTTT CASSVFRAGGASDTQYF
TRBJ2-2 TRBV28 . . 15 TGTGCCAGCAGTGTTGTAGAATCGAACACCGGGGAGCTGTTTTTT CASSVVESNTGELFF
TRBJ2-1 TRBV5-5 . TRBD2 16 TGTGCCAGCAGCCTCTTAGCGGGGTTGTCCTACAATGAGCAGTTCTTC CASSLLAGLSYNEQFF
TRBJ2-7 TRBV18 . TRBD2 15 TGTGCCAGCTCACCAAGCGGGAGGGCCGTACACGAGCAGTACTTC CASSPSGRAVHEQYF
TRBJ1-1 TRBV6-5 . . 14 TGTGCCAGCAGTTACTCAGGGGAGGGCACTGAAGCTTTCTTT CASSYSGEGTEAFF
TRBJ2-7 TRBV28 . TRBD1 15 TGTGCCAGCAGTTCGACAGGGGATGGGACCTACGAGCAGTACTTC CASSSTGDGTYEQYF
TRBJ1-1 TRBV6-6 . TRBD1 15 TGTGCCAGCAGTTACACCCAGGGGGCGTACACTGAAGCTTTCTTT CASSYTQGAYTEAFF
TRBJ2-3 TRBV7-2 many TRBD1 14 TGTGCCAGCAGCTTTGCGACAGGGGGAGATACGCAGTATTTT CASSFATGGDTQYF
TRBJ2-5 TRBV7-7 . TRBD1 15 TGTGCTAGCAGCCCCGGGACAGGGGTCCAAGAGACCCAGTACTTC CASSPGTGVQETQYF
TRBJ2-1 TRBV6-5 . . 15 TGTGCCAGCAGTTACCGGAGGGGAGGCTTCTATGAGCAGTTCTTC CASSYRRGGFYEQFF
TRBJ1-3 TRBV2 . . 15 TGTGCCAGCAGTCCCATCCCCGGTTTTGGAAACACCATATATTTT CASSPIPGFGNTIYF
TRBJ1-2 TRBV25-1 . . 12 TGTGCCAGCAGTGATCCCGGTAGGACAGCATACTTC CASSDPGRTAYF
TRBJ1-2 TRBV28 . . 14 TGTGCCAGCAGGGTCCGGACTGAAAACTATGGCTACACCTTC CASRVRTENYGYTF
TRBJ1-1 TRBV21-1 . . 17 TGTGCCAGCAGCAACGAAACAGGATCAGGCGGGAACACTGAAGCTTTCTTT CASSNETGSGGNTEAFF
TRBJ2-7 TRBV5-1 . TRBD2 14 TGCGCCAGCAGCTTTTCTAGCGGAACCTACGAGCAGTACTTC CASSFSSGTYEQYF
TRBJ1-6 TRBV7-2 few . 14 TGTGCCAGCAGCTTAGGGGCGGGGAACTCACCCCTCCACTTT CASSLGAGNSPLHF
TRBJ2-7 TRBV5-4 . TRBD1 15 TGTGCCAGCAGCGACCCGGGACAGAACTCCTACGAGCAGTACTTC CASSDPGQNSYEQYF
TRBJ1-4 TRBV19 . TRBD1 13 TGTGCCAGTGGGACAGGGAGGCGTGAAAAACTGTTTTTT CASGTGRREKLFF
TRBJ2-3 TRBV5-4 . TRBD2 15 TGTGCCAGCAGCTTGGAGCGGGAGATGGGAGATACGCAGTATTTT CASSLEREMGDTQYF
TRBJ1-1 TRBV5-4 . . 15 TGTGCCAGCAGCTTGGATTGGGAGCGGGGCACTGAAGCTTTCTTT CASSLDWERGTEAFF
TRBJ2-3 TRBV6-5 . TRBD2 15 TGTGCCAGCAGTTACCGGCGGGGGGGCACAGATACGCAGTATTTT CASSYRRGGTDTQYF
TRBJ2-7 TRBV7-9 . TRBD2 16 TGTGCCAGCAGCCCATGGGGACTAGCGGGATTAGGCGGGCAGTACTTC CASSPWGLAGLGGQYF
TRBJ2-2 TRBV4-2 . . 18 TGTGCCAGCAGCCCTACCGCTCTGGGCGGAGGCCCCACCGGGGAGCTGTTTTTT CASSPTALGGGPTGELFF